These 8 T cell receptor beta chains share one sample of origin, sequenced in a study of radiation and T cells in renal cell carcinoma. The data were produced by immunoSEQ multiplex PCR, yet TCRdb's version contains in-frame clones alone and is incomplete. In the table there are under 30,000 clones, nearly 55% of which are singletons. Regarding treatment: treatment-naive control, cytoreductive nephrectomy. This specimen consisted of tumor tissue, obtained from a patient whose treatment was nephrectomy without radiotherapy. The receptors come from a human donor with renal cell carcinoma.

This clone was observed at least ten times. The rearrangement uses TRBV10-2 and TRBJ2-3, with 12 bases fitting TRBD2. The CDR3 has 14 amino acids. Germline V CDR1 and CDR2: WSHSY, SAAADI. J was trimmed by 6 bases and V by 10 bases; bases with no gene match: 8. This CDR3 is CATSSGGAPDTQYF. In DNA, the CDR3 is TGCGCCACCTCTAGCGGGGGGGCCCCCGATACGCAGTATTTT.

The genes are TRBV6-6 and TRBJ2-2, with D perhaps TRBD2 (5 bases). CDR3 size: 13 residues. V gave up 2 bases and J gave up 4 bases, with 5 bases separating them. Germline loops: CDR1 MNHNY, CDR2 SVGAGI (reference sequence). DNA of the CDR3: TGTGCCAGCAGTTACGGACTCACCGGGGAGCTGTTTTTT. This encodes CASSYGLTGELFF.

Comments on this clone: This CDR3 is also generated by other DNA sequences in the sample. V gene TRBV6-5 combines with J gene TRBJ1-2, with TRBD1 matching over 12 bases. The ends lost 2 bases at V and 7 bases at J; junction bases unmatched: 5. The CDR3 contains 15 residues. Germline values: CDR1 MNHEY, CDR2 SVGAGI. The CDR3 loop is CASSYLGQGARGYTF. The CDR3 coding sequence is TGTGCCAGCAGTTACCTGGGACAGGGGGCGCGTGGCTACACCTTC.

A few counts support this clone. The chain uses TRBV18 and TRBJ1-5, with a weak D call TRBD1 (6 bases). Germline V lookup: CDR1 KGHSH, CDR2 LQKENI. The CDR3 runs 18 residues. With 3 bases removed from V and 1 base from J, the gap between germline ends came to 19 bases. CDR3: CASSPTQIGGVSNQPQHF. CDR3 nucleotide sequence: TGTGCCAGCTCACCGACTCAGATAGGGGGAGTGAGCAATCAGCCCCAGCATTTT.

This sequence joins TRBV10-3 and TRBJ1-2, with unresolved D. CDR3 size: 14 residues. Germline-derived CDR1 and CDR2 are ENHRY and SYGVKD. V lost 2 bases and J lost 7, with 14 bases in between. The CDR3 here is CAISEPPLGRGYTF. In DNA, the CDR3 is TGTGCCATCAGTGAGCCTCCTTTGGGTCGTGGCTACACCTTC.

This chain joins TRBV2 and TRBJ2-1; 7 nucleotides agree with TRBD1. The J segment lost 13 bases and the V segment lost 4 bases, leaving 7 bases of the junction unmatched. CDR3 length equals 12 residues. Germline V gives CDR1 SNHLY, CDR2 FYNNEI. For the CDR3, the DNA is TGTGCCAGCAGTGTGGACAGGTTCTCCCAGTTCTTC. It translates to CASSVDRFSQFF. Full variable domain (missing parts from reference TRBV2 and TRBJ2-1): EPEVTQTPSHQVTQMGQEVILRCVPISNHLYFYWYRQILGQKVEFLVSFYNNEISEKSEIFDDQFSVERPDGSNFTLKIRSTKLEDSAMYFCASSVDRFSQFFGPGTRLTVL.

This clone was picked up a small number of times. The chain employs TRBV30 and TRBJ1-1; no definite D call. V lost 1 base to trimming and J lost 7 bases, with 16 bases between them. The germline CDR1 and CDR2 sequences are GTSNPN and SVGIG (reference sequence). The CDR3 consists of 14 residues. CDR3 DNA sequence: TGTGCCTGGAGTGAGGTCGGGAGTCAGCTTGAAGCTTTCTTT. Translated, it gives CAWSEVGSQLEAFF.

The J gene is TRBJ2-3, the V gene TRBV9, with 9 bases aligning to TRBD2. V was clipped by 0 bases and J by 4 bases; unmatched bases: 6. The CDR3 has 16 amino acids. In germline, CDR1 is SGDLS, CDR2 YYNGEE. CDR3: CASSVAATSGPDTQYF. CDR3 coding DNA: TGTGCCAGCAGCGTAGCTGCGACTAGCGGACCAGATACGCAGTATTTT.